These 16 T cell receptor beta chains came from one sample sequenced in a study of blood T cells in healthy people across ages. Then a second PCR, running about 7 to 11 cycles, was carried out with a sample-barcoded 5' primer and a J-beta primer mix. TCRdb re-called the 5' RACE reads with MiXCR, one entry per CDR3 protein. This table has 750,000 to 950,000 distinct CDR3 sequences, about 53% appearing once. The sample was blood. These receptors came from a man older than 75 in good health.

V usage is TRBV6-6 and J usage is TRBJ2-1; 9 positions match TRBD2. The length of the CDR3 is 13 residues. J lost 7 bases, V lost 7 bases, and 5 bases had no gene match. The germline V gene encodes CDR1 MNHNY and CDR2 SVGAGI (reference sequence). Here the CDR3 DNA reads TGTGCCAGCACTCGACTAGCGGATAATGAGCAGTTCTTC. Amino acid sequence: CASTRLADNEQFF.

Note on this clonotype: Relative to the germline gene, one junction end is altered; a read error may explain this. The V gene is TRBV4-2, the J gene TRBJ2-7; 8 bases map to TRBD2. This CDR3 is built from 15 residues. CDR1 and CDR2 (germline): LGHNA, YNFKEQ. CDR3 sequence reads: CASSQGLAISHEQYF. Written as DNA, the CDR3 is TGTGCCAGCAGCCAAGGACTAGCGATCTCCCACGAGCAGTACTTC.

The rearrangement links TRBV14 to TRBJ2-5; 14 bases match TRBD2. The DNA matches TRBJ2-7 better at its end, which makes the J call doubtful. This CDR3 is 18 amino acids long. Germline-derived CDR1 and CDR2 are SGHDN and FVKESK. The CDR3 is CASSQYLTSGRADYEQYF. In DNA form, the CDR3 reads TGTGCCAGCAGCCAATATCTGACTAGCGGGAGGGCCGACTACGAGCAGTACTTC.

This clonotype is a singleton in its sample. This rearrangement joins TRBV20-1 to TRBJ2-1; weak D call: TRBD2 (5 bases). The CDR3 is 15 amino acids. V gave up 6 bases and J gave up 6 bases, with 21 bases separating them. CDR1 is DFQATT and CDR2 is SNEGSKA in the germline V gene (reference sequence). CDR3 amino acids: CSADRAGGVRNEQFF. In nucleotides, the CDR3 is TGCAGTGCCGACCGAGCTGGAGGCGTCCGCAATGAGCAGTTCTTC.

This chain joins TRBV3-1 and TRBJ1-5; D is possibly TRBD1 (5 bases). Per the germline V gene, CDR1 is LGHDT and CDR2 is YNNKEL (reference sequence). Trimming removed 6 bases from V and 10 bases from J, with 19 bases in between. This CDR3 spans 14 amino acids. This chain's CDR3 is CASSNGGTVSPQHF. Here the CDR3 DNA reads TGTGCCAGCAGTAACGGGGGAACGGTCAGTCCCCAGCATTTT.

The gene calls are TRBV20-1 and TRBJ2-3; 9 bases fit TRBD2. The CDR3 consists of 13 residues. The germline V gene has CDR1 DFQATT and CDR2 SNEGSKA (reference sequence). The J segment lost 4 bases and the V segment lost 7 bases, leaving 6 bases of the junction unmatched. The CDR3 loop is CSGGLAGPDTQYF. The CDR3 coding sequence is TGCAGTGGGGGACTAGCTGGACCAGATACGCAGTATTTT.

The V gene is TRBV7-9, the J gene TRBJ2-3; TRBD2 matches at 7 bases. CDR1 SEHNR and CDR2 FQNEAQ come from the germline V gene (reference sequence). V trimming: 3 bases; J trimming: 1 base; junction bases outside the gene matches: 10. CDR3 length: 17 residues. CDR3 nucleotides: TGTGCCAGCAGCTTTCAAAGTACGGGAGGTGGCACAGATACGCAGTATTTT. Its translation is CASSFQSTGGGTDTQYF.

The chain has TRBV9 and TRBJ2-4; 8 bases fit TRBD1. The CDR3 has 17 residues. Germline-derived CDR1 and CDR2 are SGDLS and YYNGEE. V shed 0 bases, J shed 13 bases, and the junction held 18 bases outside the gene matches. The chain's CDR3 is CASSVAPSVPQGANQYF. In DNA, the CDR3 is TGTGCCAGCAGCGTAGCCCCCTCAGTTCCCCAGGGGGCCAACCAGTACTTC.

This clonotype was counted at least ten times. V and J are TRBV29-1 and TRBJ2-1; D is unclear. The CDR3 contains 13 residues. Deletions cut 7 bases from V and 0 bases from J, with 10 bases between. Looked up from germline, CDR1 is SQVTM and CDR2 is ANQGSEA. The CDR3 DNA sequence: TGCAGCGCGATATTCGGCTCCTACAATGAGCAGTTCTTC. Its translation is CSAIFGSYNEQFF.

J is TRBJ1-2 and V is TRBV12-5; D is uncertain. CDR1 is LGHNT, CDR2 FRNRAP, per germline. This CDR3 region has 16 residues. V lost 2 bases to trimming and J lost 0 bases, with 13 bases between them. Here the CDR3 reads CASGLSVGLPNYGYTF. CDR3 nucleotide sequence: TGTGCTAGTGGTTTGTCCGTGGGCCTACCTAACTATGGCTACACCTTC.

The rearrangement uses TRBV3-1 and TRBJ2-1, with D unclear. Germline CDR1 LGHDT, CDR2 YNNKEL (reference sequence). Trimming stripped 1 base from V and 10 bases from J, with 11 bases between. There are 13 residues in the CDR3. The DNA for the CDR3 is TGTGCCAGCAGCCAAGCTATCAGCCTGGAGCAGTTCTTC. This codes for CASSQAISLEQFF.

The chain carries TRBV20-1 and TRBJ1-6; tentatively, D is TRBD1 (6 bases). With 3 bases removed from V and 7 bases from J, the gap between germline ends came to 19 bases. This CDR3 is 16 amino acids long. Germline loops: CDR1 DFQATT, CDR2 SNEGSKA (reference sequence). The CDR3 loop is CSARAGGGAENSPLHF. CDR3 DNA sequence: TGCAGTGCTAGGGCTGGGGGGGGCGCCGAGAATTCACCCCTCCACTTT.

This clonotype has a count of ten or more. The CDR3 region is CASSSTSYNEQFF. The CDR3 DNA reads TGTGCCAGCAGCTCGACTAGCTACAATGAGCAGTTCTTC. This chain uses TRBV7-3 with TRBJ2-1; D may be TRBD2 (6 bases). This CDR3 spans 13 amino acids. Trimming removed 4 bases at V and 3 bases at J, with 7 bases between. Germline assignment: CDR1 SGHTA and CDR2 FQGTGA.

The chain carries TRBV5-1 and TRBJ2-4, with 10 positions matching TRBD2. The CDR3 loop spans 14 amino acids. The V gene end was trimmed by 6 bases and the J gene end by 5 bases; junction bases not matched to a gene: 5. The germline V gene has CDR1 SGHRS and CDR2 YFSETQ. The CDR3 nucleotides are TGCGCCAGCAAGGGACTAGCGTTTCAAAACATTCAGTACTTC. This sequence encodes CASKGLAFQNIQYF.

The chain carries TRBV24-1 and TRBJ1-2, with D unclear. Germline loops: CDR1 KGHDR, CDR2 SFDVKD. The CDR3 spans 14 residues. Trimming shortened V by 3 bases and J by 6 bases, and 13 bases separated the two germline ends. The CDR3 region is CATSDHPLGNGYTF. DNA for the CDR3: TGTGCCACCAGTGATCACCCCTTGGGAAATGGCTACACCTTC.

The chain couples TRBV12-3 or TRBV12-4 to TRBJ2-7, with D hard to call. V was shortened by 4 bases and J by 0 bases, with 13 bases between the two germline ends. The CDR3 is 15 residues long. The chain's CDR3 is CASSSHRRNSYEQYF. CDR3 sequence (DNA): TGTGCCAGCAGTTCGCATCGGCGTAACTCCTACGAGCAGTACTTC.